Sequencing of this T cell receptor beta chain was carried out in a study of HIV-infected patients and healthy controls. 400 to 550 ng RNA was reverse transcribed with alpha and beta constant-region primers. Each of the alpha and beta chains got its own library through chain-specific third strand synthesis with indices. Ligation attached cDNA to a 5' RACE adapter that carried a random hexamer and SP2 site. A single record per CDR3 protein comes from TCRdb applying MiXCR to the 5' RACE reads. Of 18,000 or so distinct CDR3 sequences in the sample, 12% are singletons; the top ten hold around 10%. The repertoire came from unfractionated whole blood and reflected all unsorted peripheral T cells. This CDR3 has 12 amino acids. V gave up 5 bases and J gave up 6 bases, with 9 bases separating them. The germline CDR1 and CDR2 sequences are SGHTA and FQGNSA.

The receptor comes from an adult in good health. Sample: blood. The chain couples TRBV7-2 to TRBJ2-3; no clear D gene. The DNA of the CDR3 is TGTGCCAGCAGCCCATACGCGGATACGCAGTATTTT. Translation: CASSPYADTQYF.